What follows are 23 T cell receptor beta chains derived from one specimen sequenced in a study of beta chain features in type 1 diabetes. Points from the study as a whole: A moderate, significant TCRB CDR3 shortening appeared in type 1 diabetes across four CD4+ subsets.

No cognate antigen is known for these TCRs. As every portion of the isolated RNA was reverse transcribed, the sequencing read expressed TCRB transcripts. Using immunoSEQ multiplex PCR, the repertoire was profiled, and TCRdb retains in-frame clones only, with some absent. The sample includes fewer than 300,000 clones, roughly 10% of them seen just once. Sequenced input: naive CD4+ T cells from blood. The receptors stem from a man aged 25-45 years with type 1 diabetes.

The rearrangement links TRBV6-1 to TRBJ1-1; 8 bases align to TRBD1. This CDR3 is 15 amino acids long. Losses at the gene ends were 6 bases for V and 4 bases for J; bases not matched to a gene: 10. The germline CDR1 and CDR2 sequences are MNHNS and SASEGT. In DNA, the CDR3 is TGTGCCAGCAGGCGAGTTCCAGGGGGCGGCACTGAAGCTTTCTTT. It is translated as CASRRVPGGGTEAFF.

This clone has just a few counts. The rearrangement joins TRBV11-2 to TRBJ2-5; 9 bases line up with TRBD2. With V trimmed by 1 base and J by 3 bases, 3 bases remained unmatched. This CDR3 is 15 amino acids long. In germline, CDR1 is SGHAT, CDR2 FQNNGV. In DNA form, the CDR3 reads TGTGCCAGCAGCTTAGTAGCGGGGGCAGAAGAGACCCAGTACTTC. Protein: CASSLVAGAEETQYF.

This clone occurred a few times. The chain recombines TRBV9 with TRBJ1-2; no clear D. Germline V CDR1 and CDR2: SGDLS, YYNGEE. V lost 4 bases and J lost 0, with 7 bases in between. This CDR3 contains 13 residues. The CDR3, as DNA: TGTGCCAGCAGCCGCGTAGCTAACTATGGCTACACCTTC. It codes for CASSRVANYGYTF.

This clone was seen a few times. The chain has TRBV4-3 and TRBJ2-5; D ambiguous. Per germline, CDR1 LGHNA and CDR2 YSLEER. The CDR3 is 14 amino acids. The V gene lost 5 bases and the J gene lost 4 bases, with 14 bases spanning the gap. In DNA form, the CDR3 reads TGCGCCAGCAGCTCTCGGCCTAGATCAGAGACCCAGTACTTC. Its translation is CASSSRPRSETQYF.

This clone was picked up a small number of times. The rearrangement joins TRBV19 to TRBJ2-2, with TRBD1 identical over 9 bases. Germline assignment: CDR1 LNHDA and CDR2 SQIVND (reference sequence). This CDR3 contains 15 residues. Trimming cost V 5 bases and J 2 bases; bases outside gene matches: 3. CDR3 nucleotides: TGTGCCAGTAGTGCGGGACAGGGAAACACCGGGGAGCTGTTTTTT. As protein: CASSAGQGNTGELFF.

This clone was observed a few times. The genes are TRBV15 and TRBJ2-1, with D hard to call. V lost 0 bases to trimming and J lost 9 bases, with 6 bases between them. The CDR3 runs to 12 residues. The germline gives CDR1 LNHNV, CDR2 YYDKDF (reference sequence). CDR3 bases: TGTGCCACCAGCAGAGATTATGTTGAGCAGTTCTTC. Its protein is CATSRDYVEQFF.

The chain joins TRBV10-3 to TRBJ1-2; 8 bases align to TRBD1. J gave up 6 bases and V 4 bases, and 10 bases lay outside the gene matches. This CDR3 region has 15 residues. Germline assignment: CDR1 ENHRY and CDR2 SYGVKD. In nucleotides, the CDR3 is TGTGCCATCAGTGGGGAGGACAGGGCCCCCGATGGCTACACCTTC. This sequence encodes CAISGEDRAPDGYTF.

This chain links TRBV7-2 with TRBJ2-5; the match to TRBD2 covers 12 bases. The CDR3 contains 16 residues. Germline trimming cut 2 bases from V and 7 bases from J; bases unmatched to any gene: 8. Per the germline V gene, CDR1 is SGHTA and CDR2 is FQGNSA. DNA of the CDR3: TGTGCCAGCAGCTTACGACTAGCGGGGGCCCAGGGGACCCAGTACTTC. This gives the protein CASSLRLAGAQGTQYF.

The rearrangement joins TRBV5-4 to TRBJ2-5; possible D gene TRBD1, 5 bases. The CDR3 runs to 15 residues. Germline V gene sequence: CDR1 SGHNT, CDR2 YYREEE (reference sequence). V was cut by 1 base and J by 2 bases, with 12 bases left in between. The CDR3, as DNA: TGTGCCAGCAGCTTGTTGATGGCAGGGCAAGAGACCCAGTACTTC. Residues: CASSLLMAGQETQYF.

This clone was recorded a few times. V gene TRBV23-1 combines with J gene TRBJ1-3; D gene uncertain. TRBV23-1 falls under the ORF class, with uncertain function. The length of the CDR3 is 14 residues. Trimming left V 6 bases short and J 0 bases short, with 9 bases between. Written as DNA, the CDR3 is TGCGCCAGCAGCCACGAGTCCTCTGGAAACACCATATATTTT. Its translation: CASSHESSGNTIYF.

V usage is TRBV5-1 and J usage is TRBJ1-1, with 9 positions matching TRBD1. The CDR3 is 16 amino acids. CDR1 and CDR2 from the germline V gene are SGHRS and YFSETQ. The ends lost 6 bases at V and 0 bases at J; junction bases unmatched: 9. CDR3 amino acids: CASTLGDRAMNTEAFF. As DNA, the CDR3 is TGCGCCAGCACCCTTGGGGACAGGGCGATGAACACTGAAGCTTTCTTT.

This clone was seen a few times. The rearrangement joins TRBV5-1 to TRBJ1-2; no clear D gene. The CDR3 loop spans 14 amino acids. Looked up from germline, CDR1 is SGHRS and CDR2 is YFSETQ. The ends were cut back, 4 bases at V and 4 bases at J, with 14 bases in the middle. Here the CDR3 reads CASSPQSPGYGYTF. For the CDR3, the DNA is TGCGCCAGCAGCCCACAAAGCCCAGGCTATGGCTACACCTTC.

This clone came up a few times. The chain carries TRBV5-4 and TRBJ1-2, with D possibly matching TRBD1 (5 bases). With 4 bases removed from V and 4 bases from J, the gap between germline ends came to 14 bases. The CDR3 consists of 14 residues. From germline, CDR1 is SGHNT and CDR2 YYREEE (reference sequence). The CDR3 sequence: CASSAPGLAYGYTF. CDR3 coding DNA: TGTGCCAGCAGCGCCCCGGGACTGGCCTATGGCTACACCTTC.

This clone showed up just a few times. The V call is TRBV18, the J call TRBJ1-5, with a weak D call TRBD1 (6 bases). V was pared by 8 bases and J by 1 base, with 9 bases between. The CDR3 is 13 residues long. Looked up from germline, CDR1 is KGHSH and CDR2 is LQKENI. CDR3 sequence reads: CASKDSSNQPQHF. DNA of the CDR3: TGTGCCAGCAAGGACAGCAGCAATCAGCCCCAGCATTTT.

The chain is built from TRBV9 and TRBJ1-6; 7 nucleotides agree with TRBD1. Trimming cost V 3 bases and J 15 bases; bases outside gene matches: 15. This CDR3 has 15 residues. CDR1 is SGDLS, CDR2 YYNGEE, per germline. The CDR3 DNA follows: TGTGCCAGCAGCGCGGAGGGGACAGCCTACAATCTCCTCCACTTT. It translates to CASSAEGTAYNLLHF. Combining the CDR3 with reference TRBV9 and TRBJ1-6 gives the whole variable domain DSGVTQTPKHLITATGQRVTLRCSPRSGDLSVYWYQQSLDQGLQFLIQYYNGEERAKGNILERFSAQQFPDLHSELNLSSLELGDSALYFCASSAEGTAYNLLHFGNGTRLTVT.

This clone was detected once. This chain connects TRBV5-1 to TRBJ2-5; 15 nucleotides align to TRBD2. The trim removed 6 bases at V and 5 bases at J, leaving 2 bases unmatched. CDR1 and CDR2 (germline): SGHRS, YFSETQ. The CDR3 sequence is 14 residues long. Here the CDR3 reads CASKGTSGRETQYF. As DNA, the CDR3 is TGCGCCAGCAAAGGGACTAGCGGGAGGGAGACCCAGTACTTC.

This clone turned up a few times. V gene TRBV2 combines with J gene TRBJ1-5, with 7 bases fitting TRBD1. Germline V CDR1 and CDR2: SNHLY, FYNNEI. Trimming removed 8 bases from V and 7 bases from J; junction bases left unmatched: 11. CDR3 length equals 14 residues. The CDR3 nucleotides are TGTGCCAGCTGCTGGGGCAGGGGGGTACAGCCCCAGCATTTT. This sequence encodes CASCWGRGVQPQHF.

The CDR3: CASSKVARQGGRPDYGYTF. The CDR3 DNA follows: TGTGCCAGCAGCAAAGTTGCGCGACAGGGGGGACGACCCGACTATGGCTACACCTTC. The V call is TRBV21-1, the J call TRBJ1-2; the table's D gene call, TRBD1, was not cross checked with the DNA. TRBV21-1 is annotated as a pseudogene. There are 19 residues in the CDR3.

V gene TRBV28 combines with J gene TRBJ2-7, with 9 nucleotides matching TRBD2. The V gene end was trimmed by 2 bases and the J gene end by 3 bases; junction bases not matched to a gene: 5. The germline gives CDR1 MDHEN, CDR2 SYDVKM. The CDR3 is 15 residues long. The CDR3 is CASSLAGGPDYEQYF. CDR3 bases: TGTGCCAGCAGTTTAGCGGGGGGGCCCGACTACGAGCAGTACTTC.

This clone was seen only a few times. The J gene is TRBJ2-3, the V gene TRBV25-1; 11 nucleotides line up with TRBD2. V lost 5 bases and J lost 4; bases outside the gene matches: 2. CDR3 length: 14 residues. Germline CDR1 reads MGHDK; CDR2 reads SYGVNS. The CDR3 region has the DNA TGTGCCAGCAGTACTAGCGGGGGATCAGATACGCAGTATTTT. Its protein product is CASSTSGGSDTQYF.

This clone was seen only a few times. The rearrangement uses TRBV5-1 and TRBJ2-1; TRBD2 aligns across 12 bases. The CDR3 is made up of 14 amino acids. Germline CDR1 is SGHRS and CDR2 is YFSETQ. Trimming at V came to 0 bases and at J to 12 bases, leaving 4 bases not matched to a gene. In DNA form, the CDR3 reads TGCGCCAGCAGCTTGGGACTAGCGGGGGACGGGCAGTTCTTC. This codes for CASSLGLAGDGQFF.

The rearrangement joins TRBV7-9 to TRBJ2-5; D unclear. This CDR3 is 13 amino acids long. Trimming shortened V by 8 bases and J by 4 bases, and 14 bases separated the two germline ends. Germline values: CDR1 SEHNR, CDR2 FQNEAQ (reference sequence). Written as DNA, the CDR3 is TGTGCCAGCGAAAGCCAAGAGAGAGAGACCCAGTACTTC. This codes for CASESQERETQYF.

This sequence joins TRBV6-4 and TRBJ1-2, with 8 positions matching TRBD1. Germline-derived CDR1 and CDR2 are MRHNA and SNTAGT. V was clipped by 2 bases and J by 8 bases; unmatched bases: 4. This CDR3 is 13 amino acids long. The CDR3 protein is CASSDRQGYGYTF. The CDR3, as DNA: TGTGCCAGCAGTGACCGACAGGGGTACGGCTACACCTTC.